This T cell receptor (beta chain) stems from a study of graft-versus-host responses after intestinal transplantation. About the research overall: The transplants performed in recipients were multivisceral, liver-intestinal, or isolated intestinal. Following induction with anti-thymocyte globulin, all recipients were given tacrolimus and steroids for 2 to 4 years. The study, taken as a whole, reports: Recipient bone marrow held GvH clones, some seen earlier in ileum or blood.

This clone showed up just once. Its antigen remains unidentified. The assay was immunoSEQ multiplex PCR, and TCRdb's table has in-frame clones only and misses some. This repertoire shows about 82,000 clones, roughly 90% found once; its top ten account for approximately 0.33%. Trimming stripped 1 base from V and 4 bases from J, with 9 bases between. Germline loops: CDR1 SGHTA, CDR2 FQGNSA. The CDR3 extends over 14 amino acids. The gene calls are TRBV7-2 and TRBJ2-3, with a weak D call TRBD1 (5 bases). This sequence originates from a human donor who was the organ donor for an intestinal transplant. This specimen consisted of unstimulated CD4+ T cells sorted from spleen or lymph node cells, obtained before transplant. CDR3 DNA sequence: TGTGCCAGCAGCTTAGATTGGGGCGCAGATACGCAGTATTTT. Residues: CASSLDWGADTQYF.